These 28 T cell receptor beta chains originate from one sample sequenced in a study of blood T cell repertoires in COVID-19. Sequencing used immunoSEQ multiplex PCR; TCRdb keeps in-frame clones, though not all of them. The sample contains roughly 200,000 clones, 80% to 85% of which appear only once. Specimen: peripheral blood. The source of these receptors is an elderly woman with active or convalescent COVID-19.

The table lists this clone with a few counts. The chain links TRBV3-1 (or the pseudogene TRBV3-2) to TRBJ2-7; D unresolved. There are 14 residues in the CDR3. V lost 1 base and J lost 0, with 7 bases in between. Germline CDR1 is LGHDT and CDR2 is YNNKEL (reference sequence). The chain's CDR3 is CASSQARRSYEQYF. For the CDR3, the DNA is TGTGCCAGCAGCCAAGCCAGGCGCTCCTACGAGCAGTACTTC.

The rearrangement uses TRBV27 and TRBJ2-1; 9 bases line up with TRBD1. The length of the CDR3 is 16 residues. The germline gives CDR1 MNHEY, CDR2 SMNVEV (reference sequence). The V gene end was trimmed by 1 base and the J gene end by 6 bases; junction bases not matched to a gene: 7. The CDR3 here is CASSLFGTGNPNEQFF. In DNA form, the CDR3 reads TGTGCCAGCAGTTTATTTGGGACAGGGAACCCCAATGAGCAGTTCTTC.

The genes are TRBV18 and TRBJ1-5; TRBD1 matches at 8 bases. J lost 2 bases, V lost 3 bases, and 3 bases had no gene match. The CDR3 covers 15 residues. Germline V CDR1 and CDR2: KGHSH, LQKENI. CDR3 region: CASSPKTGGNQPQHF. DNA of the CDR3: TGTGCCAGCTCACCGAAGACAGGGGGCAATCAGCCCCAGCATTTT. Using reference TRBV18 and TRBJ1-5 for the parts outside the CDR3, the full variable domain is NAGVMQNPRHLVRRRGQEARLRCSPMKGHSHVYWYRQLPEEGLKFMVYLQKENIIDESGMPKERFSAEFPKEGPSILRIQQVVRGDSAAYFCASSPKTGGNQPQHFGDGTRLSIL.

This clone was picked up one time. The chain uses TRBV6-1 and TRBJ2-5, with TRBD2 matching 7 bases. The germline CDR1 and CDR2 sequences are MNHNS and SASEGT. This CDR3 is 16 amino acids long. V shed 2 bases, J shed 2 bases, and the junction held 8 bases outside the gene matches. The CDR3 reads CASSESGVGYQETQYF. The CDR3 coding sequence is TGTGCCAGCAGTGAAAGCGGGGTGGGGTATCAAGAGACCCAGTACTTC.

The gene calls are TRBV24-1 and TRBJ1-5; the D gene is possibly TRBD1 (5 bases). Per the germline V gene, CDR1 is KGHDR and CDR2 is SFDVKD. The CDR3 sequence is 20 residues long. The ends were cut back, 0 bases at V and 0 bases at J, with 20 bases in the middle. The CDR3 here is CATSDLQSSREGNSNQPQHF. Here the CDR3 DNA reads TGTGCCACCAGTGATTTGCAATCTTCCAGGGAGGGTAATAGCAATCAGCCCCAGCATTTT.

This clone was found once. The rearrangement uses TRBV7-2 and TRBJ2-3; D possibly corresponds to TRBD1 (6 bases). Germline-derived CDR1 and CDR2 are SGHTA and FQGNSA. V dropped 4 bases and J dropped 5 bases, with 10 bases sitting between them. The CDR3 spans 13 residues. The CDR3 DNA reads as TGTGCCAGCAGCTCTGGACAGCTAGATACGCAGTATTTT. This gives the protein CASSSGQLDTQYF.

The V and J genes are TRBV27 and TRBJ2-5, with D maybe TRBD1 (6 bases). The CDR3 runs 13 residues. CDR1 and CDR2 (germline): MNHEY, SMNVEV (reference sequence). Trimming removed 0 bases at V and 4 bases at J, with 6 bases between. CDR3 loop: CASSLSDRETQYF. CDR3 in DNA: TGTGCCAGCAGTTTATCGGACAGAGAGACCCAGTACTTC.

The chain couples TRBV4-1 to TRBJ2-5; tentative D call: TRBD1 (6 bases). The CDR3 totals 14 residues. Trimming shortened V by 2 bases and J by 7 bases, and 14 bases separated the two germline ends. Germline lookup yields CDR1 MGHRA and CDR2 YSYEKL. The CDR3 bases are TGCGCCAGCAGCCAATTCAGGGGAGAGGGGACCCAGTACTTC. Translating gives CASSQFRGEGTQYF.

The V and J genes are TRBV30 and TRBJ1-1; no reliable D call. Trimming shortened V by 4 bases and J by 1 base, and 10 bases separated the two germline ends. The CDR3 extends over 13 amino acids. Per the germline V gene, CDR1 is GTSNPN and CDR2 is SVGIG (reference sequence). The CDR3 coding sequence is TGTGCCTGGATTAGAGGGCAGAACACTGAAGCTTTCTTT. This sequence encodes CAWIRGQNTEAFF.

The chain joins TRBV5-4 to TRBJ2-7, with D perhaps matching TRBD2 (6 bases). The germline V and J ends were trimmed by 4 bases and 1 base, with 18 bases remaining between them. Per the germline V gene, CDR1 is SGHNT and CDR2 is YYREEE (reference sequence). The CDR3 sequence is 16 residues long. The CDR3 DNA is TGTGCCAGCAGCCCTGGGGGGACGGCGGGGTCCTACGAGCAGTACTTC. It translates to CASSPGGTAGSYEQYF.

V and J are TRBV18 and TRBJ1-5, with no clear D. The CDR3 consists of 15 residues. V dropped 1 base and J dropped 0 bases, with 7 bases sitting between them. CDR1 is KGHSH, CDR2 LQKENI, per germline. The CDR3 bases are TGTGCCAGCTCACCACTAGTCAATAGCAATCAGCCCCAGCATTTT. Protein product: CASSPLVNSNQPQHF.

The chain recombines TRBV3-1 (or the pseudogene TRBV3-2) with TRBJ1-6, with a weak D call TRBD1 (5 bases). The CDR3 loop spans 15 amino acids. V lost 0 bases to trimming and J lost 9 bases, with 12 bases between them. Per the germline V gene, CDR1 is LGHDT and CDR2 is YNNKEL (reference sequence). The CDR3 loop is CASSQDWGVSSPLHF. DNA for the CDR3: TGTGCCAGCAGCCAAGATTGGGGGGTGAGTTCACCCCTCCACTTT.

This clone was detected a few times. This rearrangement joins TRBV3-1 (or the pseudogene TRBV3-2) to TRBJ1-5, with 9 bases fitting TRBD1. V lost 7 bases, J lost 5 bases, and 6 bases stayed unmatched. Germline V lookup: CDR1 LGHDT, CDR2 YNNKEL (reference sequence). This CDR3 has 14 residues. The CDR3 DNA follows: TGTGCCAGCACCCCACGGGACAGGGATCAGCCCCAGCATTTT. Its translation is CASTPRDRDQPQHF.

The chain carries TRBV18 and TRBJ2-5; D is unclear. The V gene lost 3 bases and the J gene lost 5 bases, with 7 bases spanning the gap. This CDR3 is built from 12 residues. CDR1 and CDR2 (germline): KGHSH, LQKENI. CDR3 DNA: TGTGCCAGCTCACCTTTTCCTGAGACCCAGTACTTC. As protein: CASSPFPETQYF. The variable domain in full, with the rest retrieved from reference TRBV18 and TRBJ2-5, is NAGVMQNPRHLVRRRGQEARLRCSPMKGHSHVYWYRQLPEEGLKFMVYLQKENIIDESGMPKERFSAEFPKEGPSILRIQQVVRGDSAAYFCASSPFPETQYFGPGTRLLVL.

The CDR3 region is CASSPPEGTGRETQYF. The DNA for the CDR3 is TGTGCCAGCAGCCCCCCCGAAGGGACAGGGAGGGAGACCCAGTACTTC. The rearrangement links TRBV7-2 to TRBJ2-5, with 9 bases identical to TRBD1. The trim removed 5 bases at V and 5 bases at J, leaving 12 bases unmatched. This CDR3 is built from 16 residues. The germline V gene has CDR1 SGHTA and CDR2 FQGNSA. The full variable domain, with the rest looked up from reference TRBV7-2 and TRBJ2-5, is GAGVSQSPSNKVTEKGKDVELRCDPISGHTALYWYRQSLGQGLEFLIYFQGNSAPDKSGLPSDRFSAERTGGSVSTLTIQRTQQEDSAVYLCASSPPEGTGRETQYFGPGTRLLVL.

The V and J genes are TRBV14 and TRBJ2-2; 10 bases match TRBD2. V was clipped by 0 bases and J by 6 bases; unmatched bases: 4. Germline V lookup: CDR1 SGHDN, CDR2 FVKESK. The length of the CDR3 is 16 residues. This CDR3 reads CASSQEASGSSGELFF. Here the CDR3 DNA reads TGTGCCAGCAGCCAAGAAGCTAGCGGGAGTTCCGGGGAGCTGTTTTTT. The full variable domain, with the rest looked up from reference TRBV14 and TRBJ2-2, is EAGVTQFPSHSVIEKGQTVTLRCDPISGHDNLYWYRRVMGKEIKFLLHFVKESKQDESGMPNNRFLAERTGGTYSTLKVQPAELEDSGVYFCASSQEASGSSGELFFGEGSRLTVL.

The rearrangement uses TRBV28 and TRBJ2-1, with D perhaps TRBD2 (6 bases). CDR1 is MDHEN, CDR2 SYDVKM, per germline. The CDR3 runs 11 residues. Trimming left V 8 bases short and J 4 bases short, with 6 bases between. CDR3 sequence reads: CASGTYNEQFF. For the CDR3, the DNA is TGTGCCAGCGGGACTTACAATGAGCAGTTCTTC.

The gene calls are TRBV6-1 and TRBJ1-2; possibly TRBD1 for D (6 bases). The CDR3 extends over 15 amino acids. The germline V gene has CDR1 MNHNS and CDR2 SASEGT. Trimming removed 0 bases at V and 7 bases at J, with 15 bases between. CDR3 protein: CASSEALRRGSGYTF. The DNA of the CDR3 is TGTGCCAGCAGTGAAGCGCTTCGCAGGGGCAGTGGCTACACCTTC.

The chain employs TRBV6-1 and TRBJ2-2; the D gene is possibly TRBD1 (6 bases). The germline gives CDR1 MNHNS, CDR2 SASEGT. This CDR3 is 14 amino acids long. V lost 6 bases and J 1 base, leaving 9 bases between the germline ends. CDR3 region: CASSPQGNTGELFF. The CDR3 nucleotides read TGTGCCAGCAGCCCACAGGGGAACACCGGGGAGCTGTTTTTT.

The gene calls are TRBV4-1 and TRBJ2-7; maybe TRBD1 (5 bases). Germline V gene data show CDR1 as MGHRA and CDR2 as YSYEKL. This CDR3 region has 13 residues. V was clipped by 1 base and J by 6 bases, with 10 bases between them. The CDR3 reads CASSQGTWREQYF. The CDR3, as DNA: TGCGCCAGCAGCCAAGGGACATGGCGCGAGCAGTACTTC.

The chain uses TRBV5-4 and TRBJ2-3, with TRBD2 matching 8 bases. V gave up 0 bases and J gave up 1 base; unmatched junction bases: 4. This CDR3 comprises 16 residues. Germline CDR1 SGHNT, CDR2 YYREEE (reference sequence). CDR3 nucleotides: TGTGCCAGCAGCTTGGGTCGGGGGGGCGGCACAGATACGCAGTATTTT. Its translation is CASSLGRGGGTDTQYF. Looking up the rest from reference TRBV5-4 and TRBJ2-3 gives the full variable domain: ETGVTQSPTHLIKTRGQQVTLRCSSQSGHNTVSWYQQALGQGPQFIFQYYREEENGRGNFPPRFSGLQFPNYSSELNVNALELDDSALYLCASSLGRGGGTDTQYFGPGTRLTVL.

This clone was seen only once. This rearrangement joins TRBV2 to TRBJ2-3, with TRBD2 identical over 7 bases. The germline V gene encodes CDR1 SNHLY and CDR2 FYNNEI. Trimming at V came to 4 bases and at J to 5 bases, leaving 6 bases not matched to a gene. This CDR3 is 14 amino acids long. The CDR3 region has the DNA TGTGCCAGCAGTGTTCGGGGGAGGGAAGATACGCAGTATTTT. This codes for CASSVRGREDTQYF.

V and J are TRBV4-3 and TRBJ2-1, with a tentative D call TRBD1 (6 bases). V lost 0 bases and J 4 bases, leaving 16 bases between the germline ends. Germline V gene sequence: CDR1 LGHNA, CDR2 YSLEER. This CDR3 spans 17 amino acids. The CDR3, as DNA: TGCGCCAGCAGCCAAGACACAGGGACAACCCGGTACAATGAGCAGTTCTTC. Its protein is CASSQDTGTTRYNEQFF.

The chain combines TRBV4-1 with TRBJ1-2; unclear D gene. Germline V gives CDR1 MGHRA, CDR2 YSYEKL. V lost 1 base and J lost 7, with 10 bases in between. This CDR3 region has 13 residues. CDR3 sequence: CASSQAGSAGYTF. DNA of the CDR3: TGCGCCAGCAGCCAAGCGGGGTCCGCTGGCTACACCTTC.

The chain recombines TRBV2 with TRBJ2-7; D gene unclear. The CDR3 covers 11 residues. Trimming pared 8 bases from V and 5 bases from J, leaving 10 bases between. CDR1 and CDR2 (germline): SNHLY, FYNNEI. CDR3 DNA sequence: TGTGCCAGCGGGCCCCAAGACGAGCAGTACTTC. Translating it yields CASGPQDEQYF.

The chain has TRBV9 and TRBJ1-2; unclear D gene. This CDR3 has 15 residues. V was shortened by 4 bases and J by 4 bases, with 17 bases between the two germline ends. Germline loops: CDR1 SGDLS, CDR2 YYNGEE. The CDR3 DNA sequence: TGTGCCAGCAGCATCCAAAGCGAGGGAAGCTATGGCTACACCTTC. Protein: CASSIQSEGSYGYTF.

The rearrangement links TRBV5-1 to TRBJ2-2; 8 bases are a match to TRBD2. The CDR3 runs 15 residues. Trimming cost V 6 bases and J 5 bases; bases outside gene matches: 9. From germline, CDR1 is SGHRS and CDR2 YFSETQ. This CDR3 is CASTHREGRTGELFF. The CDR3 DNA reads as TGCGCCAGCACTCATCGGGAGGGAAGGACCGGGGAGCTGTTTTTT.

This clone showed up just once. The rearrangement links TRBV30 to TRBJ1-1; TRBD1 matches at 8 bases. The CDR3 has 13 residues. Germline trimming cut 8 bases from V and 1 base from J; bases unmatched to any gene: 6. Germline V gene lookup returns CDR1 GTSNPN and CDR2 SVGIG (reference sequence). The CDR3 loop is CANDRGQNTEAFF. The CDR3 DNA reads TGTGCCAACGACAGGGGACAGAACACTGAAGCTTTCTTT.